Detailed here is one T cell receptor (beta chain). This clone has just a few counts. Its antigen is unknown. Base qualities are not provided; no much larger clone lies one nucleotide away. The library was produced with the immunoSEQ multiplex PCR assay. To provide template for TCR sequencing, every sample had RNA extracted and reverse transcribed into cDNA. First-strand cDNA was synthesized using SuperScript III with a 2:1 mix of oligo-dT and random hexamers. Amplification bias was assessed with a synthetic immune receptor repertoire, and residual bias was removed computationally. From the authors' description of their analysis: After raw reads were preprocessed to remove errors, the CDR3 was defined following IMGT conventions as running from the conserved cysteine to phenylalanine. Clonality was calculated as 1 minus Shannon entropy normalized by log2 of the number of productive unique TCRs. CD4 or CD8 identity of scalp clones was inferred by cross-referencing scalp TCRbeta sequences with sorted blood CD4 and CD8 repertoires. Not all clones reach the TCRdb copy of this immuneACCESS table, which keeps in-frame sequences only. Checked studies attribute under half of the gap to unresolved V genes and leave the rest unexplained. The V and J calls and clone size are taken from that table; D and trimming were inferred from the DNA. Present in this sample are approximately 200,000 clones, roughly three fifths of which were seen just once. The ten largest clones capture about 3.5% of the sample.

The record originates from a study of CD8+ T cells in alopecia areata (dated by TCRdb to the late 2010s). Regarding the research as a whole: The treated patients took part in an open-label pilot trial in which moderate-to-severe alopecia areata was treated with oral tofacitinib at 5 to 10 mg twice daily. Scalp clonality was compared across normal scalp (n=4), patchy alopecia areata scalp (n=8), and alopecia totalis/universalis scalp (n=8). Scalp tissue and sorted CD4+ and CD8+ peripheral blood T cells from patchy and totalis/universalis alopecia areata patients and from healthy controls were covered by human TCRbeta sequencing. Biopsies were taken from tofacitinib-treated patients at baseline and at 4 and 24 weeks of treatment, and a later scalp biopsy was taken in several of the tofacitinib-treated patients. RNA was obtained with the PAXgene miRNA kit for fixed scalp, the miRNeasy kit for PBMCs, and the RNeasy kit for mouse skin. Patients received tofacitinib for 6 to 18 months and were then followed off drug for 6 months to check for delayed response and recurrence. immunoSEQ multiplex PCR using 35 Vbeta forward primers and 13 Jbeta reverse primers was used to amplify TCRbeta CDR3 regions. For the treated patients, the SALT score, which quantifies what percentage of scalp surface area is affected, served as the measure of disease severity. To study T cell clonal expansion in alopecia areata, the researchers applied high-throughput TCRbeta sequencing to both the C3H/HeJ mouse model and human patients. Results and caveats for the whole study, not just this receptor: Shared TCR sequences between patients were less evident than in mice, which may be partly attributable to HLA diversity in the patient population. Unlike mouse skin, which is dominated by gammadelta T cells, normal human skin has resident alphabeta T cells that are also sequenced, and this complicates analysis of the scalp TCR repertoire. Many expanded lesional clones persisted in scalp and blood during tofacitinib treatment, which may partly explain relapse after stopping treatment. Compared with normal scalp, lesional scalp, particularly in alopecia totalis/universalis, had higher clonality and more expanded CD8+ clones, which suggests antigenic drive. Scalp clonality and the number of expanded CD8+ clones among the top 100 scalp clones were significantly decreased by tofacitinib. Because the treated cohort was small and included a single nonresponder, larger studies are needed to assess links between baseline CD8+ expansion and response.

Trimming takes 1 base from V and 0 bases from J, and the germline ends sit 9 bases apart. The CDR3 runs 15 residues from the cysteine to the phenylalanine. Just CDR3 DNA is preserved here, 45 bases in frame from base 1. The germline V gene gives CDR1 as SGHVS and CDR2 as FQNEAQ. The time point label, as the study defines it: about 4 weeks on oral tofacitinib. In light of the paper, this sample's treatment or condition label describes: oral pan-JAK inhibitor, 5-10 mg twice daily. Lesional scalp punch biopsies and peripheral blood were obtained from alopecia areata patients. PBMCs were isolated by density centrifugation and stained for CD3, CD4 and CD8, and CD4+ and CD8+ T cells were sorted on a FACSAria.

The TCR sequence derives from a human donor with alopecia areata. The source was CD4+ T cells sorted from blood, collected at week 4, from a patient treated with tofacitinib. The chain couples TRBV7-8 to TRBJ1-1; confidence is insufficient to name the D gene. CDR3 loop: CASSLVGRLNTEAFF. The nucleotides are TGTGCCAGCAGCTTAGTAGGGCGGCTGAACACTGAAGCTTTCTTT.